This is a list of T cell receptor beta chains from one sample in a study of tumor-infiltrating lymphocytes in localized non-small cell lung cancer. Here immunoSEQ multiplex PCR was the method, and the copy in TCRdb shows in-frame clones only, minus some. Seen here are roughly 3,500 clones, 55% to 60% observed once, and the top ten hold about 13%. Sequences were obtained from uninvolved lung tissue not adjacent to the tumor. These receptors were obtained from a human donor with non-small cell lung cancer. Each CDR3 is given with its conserved first and last residue. D genes are given only for firm matches. A row's size may be missing; if present it is once, few, many or a size class.

TRBD1,TRBV5-1,once,TRBJ2-3,TGCGCCAGCAGCTTCAGGGGGCTTGGCACAGATACGCAGTATTTT,CASSFRGLGTDTQYF
TRBD1,TRBV10-3,-,TRBJ2-1,TGTGCCATCAGTGAGCCCGACAGGGACAGGCAGTTCTTC,CAISEPDRDRQFF
-,TRBV5-1,-,TRBJ1-3,TGCGCCAGCAGCCTGACCGCGACAGGCTTCTCTGGAAACACCATATATTTT,CASSLTATGFSGNTIYF
-,TRBV4-1,-,TRBJ2-3,TGCGCCAGCAGCCAAGAAAACGGGGGCACAGATACGCAGTATTTT,CASSQENGGTDTQYF
-,TRBV29-1,few,TRBJ2-7,TGCAGCGTTGACCGGGGGTCCTACGAGCAGTACTTC,CSVDRGSYEQYF
TRBD1,TRBV6-5,-,TRBJ1-5,TGTGCCAGCAGTTCCGCCGGACAGGGTGGTCAGCCCCAGCATTTT,CASSSAGQGGQPQHF
-,TRBV5-1,-,TRBJ2-3,TGCGCCAGCAGCTCCTGGGGGGTTGGGGCAGATACGCAGTATTTT,CASSSWGVGADTQYF
-,TRBV7-9,few,TRBJ2-7,TGTGCCAGCGCCCCGCTGGGAAACGAGCAGTACTTC,CASAPLGNEQYF
-,TRBV6-1,-,TRBJ1-2,TGTGCCAGCAGCGGCTCTTCCTATGGCTACACCTTC,CASSGSSYGYTF
-,TRBV2,-,TRBJ2-2,TGTGCCAGCGGTTGGCAGGGAAACACCGGGGAGCTGTTTTTT,CASGWQGNTGELFF
-,TRBV25-1,-,TRBJ2-2,TGTGCCAGCAGTGAACCTAGACAGTCCGGGGAGCTGTTTTTT,CASSEPRQSGELFF
TRBD1,TRBV7-2,-,TRBJ2-7,TGTGCCAGCAGCTCCGTCCCGGGACAGGGGAAGCAGTACTTC,CASSSVPGQGKQYF
-,TRBV9,few,TRBJ1-1,TGTGCCAGCAGCGAAGGACTGTTGAACACTGAAGCTTTCTTT,CASSEGLLNTEAFF
TRBD1,TRBV29-1,-,TRBJ1-4,TGCAGCGCACTATCGAAGGGACAGGGGAATGCTGCAAAGGAAAAACTGTTTTTT,CSALSKGQGNAAKEKLFF
TRBD1,TRBV5-1,-,TRBJ2-1,TGCGCCAGCAGCTTGCGCTTGGGACAGGGAGACAATGAGCAGTTCTTC,CASSLRLGQGDNEQFF
-,TRBV7-2,medium-sized,TRBJ1-1,TGTGCCAGCAGCCCCAAGACAGAAATGAACACTGAAGCTTTCTTT,CASSPKTEMNTEAFF
-,TRBV7-2,once,TRBJ1-1,TGTGCCAGCAGCTTAAATCCGTGGGCCACTGAAGCTTTCTTT,CASSLNPWATEAFF
TRBD1,TRBV28,-,TRBJ1-1,TGTGCCAGCAGTTTATGGGCTGGGACAGTCAACACTGAAGCTTTCTTT,CASSLWAGTVNTEAFF
TRBD2,TRBV28,-,TRBJ2-1,TGTGCCAGCAGTCCCCGACTAGCGGGAGCCCTAAACAACAATGAGCAGTTCTTC,CASSPRLAGALNNNEQFF
-,TRBV5-6,-,TRBJ1-1,TGTGCCAGCAGCTTGGATTCGGGGCGAAGCACTGAAGCTTTCTTT,CASSLDSGRSTEAFF
-,TRBV25-1,-,TRBJ2-7,TGTGCCAGCAGTGGTGTGTTGGATCGAGAGCAGTACTTC,CASSGVLDREQYF
-,TRBV6-7,-,TRBJ2-7,TGTGCCAGCAGTGAAATAGGGGGGGGGCCCTACGAGCAGTACTTC,CASSEIGGGPYEQYF
-,TRBV20-1,-,TRBJ2-5,TGCAGTGCTCCCCTGGGGGAGACCCAGTACTTC,CSAPLGETQYF
TRBD2,TRBV29-1,-,TRBJ2-1,TGCAGCGCTAGGACTAGCGTCAATGAGCAGTTCTTC,CSARTSVNEQFF
TRBD1,TRBV5-3,-,TRBJ2-7,TGTGCCAGAAGCTTATGGCGGCAGGGGGTAGGCTGCGAGCAGTACTTC,CARSLWRQGVGCEQYF
TRBD1,TRBV29-1,-,TRBJ1-2,TGCAGCGTCGCTAGACAGGGCGATGGCTACACCTTC,CSVARQGDGYTF
-,TRBV30,-,TRBJ1-1,TGTGCCTGGAGTGTAGTGGCAGAGAACACTGAAGCTTTCTTT,CAWSVVAENTEAFF